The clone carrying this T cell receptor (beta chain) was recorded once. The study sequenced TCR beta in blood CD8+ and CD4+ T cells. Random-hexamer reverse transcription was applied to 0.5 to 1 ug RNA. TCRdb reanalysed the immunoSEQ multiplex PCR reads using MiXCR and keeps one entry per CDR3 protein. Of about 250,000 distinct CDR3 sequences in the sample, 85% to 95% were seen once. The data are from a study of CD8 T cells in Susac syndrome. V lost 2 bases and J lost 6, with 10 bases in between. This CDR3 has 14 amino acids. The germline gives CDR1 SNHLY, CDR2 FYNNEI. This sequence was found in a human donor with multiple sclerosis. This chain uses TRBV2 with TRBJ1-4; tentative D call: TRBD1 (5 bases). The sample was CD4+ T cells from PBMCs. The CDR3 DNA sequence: TGTGCCAGCAGTGAATTGGGGGTCGATGAAAAACTGTTTTTT. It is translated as CASSELGVDEKLFF.